These T cell receptor beta chains were read from a single sample in a study of breast tumors, draining lymph nodes, adjacent tissues. MiXCR, applied by TCRdb to the multiplex PCR reads, yields one record per CDR3 protein. The top ten clones hold 3.6% of a sample with approximately 230,000 distinct CDR3 sequences, less than 40% of them seen once. The sequencing input was axillary lymph node tissue. The receptors originated from a female donor with breast cancer. Some clones in this sample may be carry-over from other donors' samples. Each CDR3 is given with its conserved first and last residue. The D gene is left open where the match is weak. The size entry is marked missing in some rows and otherwise reads once, few, many or a size class.

cdr3_length j_call d_call clone_size v_call cdr3_nt cdr3_aa
13 TRBJ1-3 . many TRBV29-1 TGCAGCGTCCTCCGGCCGGACAGAAACACCATATATTTT CSVLRPDRNTIYF
17 TRBJ2-7 . many TRBV5-1 TGCGCCAGCAGCTTGGCCTCCCGTGGGGAGAGCACCTACGAGCAGTACTTC CASSLASRGESTYEQYF
15 TRBJ2-1 TRBD2 many TRBV7-2 TGTGCCAGCAGCTTAGTAGTTGGACTAGCAAATGAGCAGTTCTTC CASSLVVGLANEQFF
17 TRBJ2-7 . many TRBV15 TGTGCCACCAGCAGAGGTATAGGCAGCGAACCATCCTACGAGCAGTACTTC CATSRGIGSEPSYEQYF
14 TRBJ2-5 . many TRBV3-1 TGTGCCAGCAGCCGAGCAGGACGGCAAGAGACCCAGTACTTC CASSRAGRQETQYF
13 TRBJ2-3 . many TRBV7-2 TGTGCCAGCAGTGTGATCCACACAGATACGCAGTATTTT CASSVIHTDTQYF
11 TRBJ2-5 . . TRBV30 TGTGCCTGGAGCGTACAAGAGGCCCAGTACTTC CAWSVQEAQYF
13 TRBJ2-5 . many TRBV7-8 TGTGCCAGCAGCTTCGGGGGCTGGGAGACCCAGTACTTC CASSFGGWETQYF
14 TRBJ1-2 . . TRBV3-1 TGTGCCAGCAGCGGGCGTGATAGACCCTATGGCTACACCTTC CASSGRDRPYGYTF
16 TRBJ2-5 TRBD2 once TRBV7-6 TGTGCCAGCAGCTTAGGCGGGGGACTGGGCCAAGAGACCCAGTACTTC CASSLGGGLGQETQYF
14 TRBJ2-7 . many TRBV7-6 TGTGCCAGCAGCCCGATGGCAGGCAACTACGAGCAGTACTTC CASSPMAGNYEQYF
17 TRBJ2-1 TRBD2 many TRBV15 TGTGCCACCAGCAGAGGGATAGCGGGAGATAGGTACAATGAGCAGTTCTTC CATSRGIAGDRYNEQFF
16 TRBJ2-3 TRBD2 . TRBV20-1 TGCAGTGCTAGGGGACTAGCGGGAGGGCCCACAGATACGCAGTATTTT CSARGLAGGPTDTQYF
15 TRBJ1-4 TRBD1 many TRBV7-9 TGTGCCAGCAGCTCCCGGGGACAGCTATATGAAAAACTGTTTTTT CASSSRGQLYEKLFF
16 TRBJ2-3 . once TRBV20-1 TGCAGTGCCAGTAGTATCGGAGCGGGTATGACAGATACGCAGTATTTT CSASSIGAGMTDTQYF
13 TRBJ1-2 TRBD1 many TRBV7-2 TGTGCCAGCAGCACGGACAGGAACTATGGCTACACCTTC CASSTDRNYGYTF